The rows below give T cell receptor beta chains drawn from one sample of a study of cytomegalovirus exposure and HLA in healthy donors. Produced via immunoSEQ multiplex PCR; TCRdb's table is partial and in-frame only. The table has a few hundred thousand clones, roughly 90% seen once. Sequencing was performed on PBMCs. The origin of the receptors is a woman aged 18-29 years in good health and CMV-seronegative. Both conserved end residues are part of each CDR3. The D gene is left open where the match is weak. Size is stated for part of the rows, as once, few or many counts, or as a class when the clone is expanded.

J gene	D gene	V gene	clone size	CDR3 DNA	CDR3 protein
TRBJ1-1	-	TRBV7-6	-	TGTGCCAGCAGCTTACGGGGGAGGAACACTGAAGCTTTCTTT	CASSLRGRNTEAFF
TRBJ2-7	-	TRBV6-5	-	TGTGCCAGCAGTTACTCGGCCAATACAATAGAGCAGTACTTC	CASSYSANTIEQYF
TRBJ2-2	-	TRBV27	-	TGTGCCAGCAGTTTTGGGGGGAGAGCTGGCACCGGGGAGCTGTTTTTT	CASSFGGRAGTGELFF
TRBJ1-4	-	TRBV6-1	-	TGTGCCAGCAGTGAAGTACAGGCCGCGGAAAAACTGTTTTTT	CASSEVQAAEKLFF
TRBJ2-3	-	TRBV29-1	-	TGCAGCGTTGAAGGGGGCAACCAAGCCCAGTATTTT	CSVEGGNQAQYF
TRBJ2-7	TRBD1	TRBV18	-	TGTGCCAGCTCACCGTTCGCAGGGGACAGCTCCTACGAGCAGTACTTC	CASSPFAGDSSYEQYF
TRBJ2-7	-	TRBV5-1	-	TGCGCCAGCAGCCCGACAGGTAACCTCTACGAGCAGTACTTC	CASSPTGNLYEQYF
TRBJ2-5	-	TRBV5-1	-	TGCGCCAGCAGCTTGCAGGGGAATACGGAGACCCAGTACTTC	CASSLQGNTETQYF
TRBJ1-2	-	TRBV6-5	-	TGTGCCAGCAGTTATACGGGGGAAGGACTTAATGGCTACACCTTC	CASSYTGEGLNGYTF
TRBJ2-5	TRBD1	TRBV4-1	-	TGCGCCAGCAGCCAATCGGGACAGGGGATATTAGAGACCCAGTACTTC	CASSQSGQGILETQYF
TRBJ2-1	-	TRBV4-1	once	TGCGCCAGCAGTCCAGCAAGACAGCCCGCTGACAATGAGCAGTTCTTC	CASSPARQPADNEQFF
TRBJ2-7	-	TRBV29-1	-	TGCAGCGTCGGGGGACTGCGACCTAACTCCTACGAGCAGTACTTC	CSVGGLRPNSYEQYF
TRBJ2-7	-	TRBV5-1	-	TGCGCCAGCAGCAACCCGGGACAAGCAAGCGAGCAGTACTTC	CASSNPGQASEQYF
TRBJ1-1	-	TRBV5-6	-	TGTGCCAGCAGCCCCCTCGACAGTTTTGAAGCTTTCTTT	CASSPLDSFEAFF
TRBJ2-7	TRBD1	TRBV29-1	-	TGCAGCGGCCGACAGGGCTCCTACGAGCAGTACTTC	CSGRQGSYEQYF
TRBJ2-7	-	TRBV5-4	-	TGTGCCAGCAGCTTGGCCGCCAGGGGAGAGGGATACGAGCAGTACTTC	CASSLAARGEGYEQYF
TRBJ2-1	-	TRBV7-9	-	TGTGCCAGCAGCCCTGGACTGGGCTACAATGAGCAGTTCTTC	CASSPGLGYNEQFF
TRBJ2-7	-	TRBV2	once	TGTGCCAGCAGAGAGGACACCTACGAGCAGTACTTC	CASREDTYEQYF
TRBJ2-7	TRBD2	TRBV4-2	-	TGTGCCAGCAGCCCCTCAGTACGAGCGACTAGCGGGAGGAAGTACGAGCAGTACTTC	CASSPSVRATSGRKYEQYF
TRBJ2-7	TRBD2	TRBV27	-	TGTGCCAGCCGTCTAGCGGGAGTTGTCGAGCAGTACTTC	CASRLAGVVEQYF
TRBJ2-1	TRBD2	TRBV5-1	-	TGCGCCAGCAGCTTTGAAACTAGCGCTTACAATGAGCAGTTCTTC	CASSFETSAYNEQFF
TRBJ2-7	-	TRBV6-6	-	TGTGCCAGCTCCTATGAGAGCTCCTACGAGCAGTACTTC	CASSYESSYEQYF
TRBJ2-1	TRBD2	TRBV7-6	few	TGTGCCAGCAGCTATGGGGCGGGAGACAATGAGCAGTTCTTC	CASSYGAGDNEQFF
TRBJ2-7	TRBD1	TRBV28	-	TGTGCCAGCAGCCCCCCGGACAGGGGATACGAGCAGTACTTC	CASSPPDRGYEQYF
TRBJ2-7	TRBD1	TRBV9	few	TGTGCCAGCAGCGTAGGGACAGGGCCTTCCTACGAGCAGTACTTC	CASSVGTGPSYEQYF
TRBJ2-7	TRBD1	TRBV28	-	TGTGCCAGCACCGCAGGGACAGAACCCTACGAGCAGTACTTC	CASTAGTEPYEQYF
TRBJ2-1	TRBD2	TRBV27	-	TGTGCCAGCAGTTTTTTCGCGGGAGTAGTCGATGAGCAGTTCTTC	CASSFFAGVVDEQFF
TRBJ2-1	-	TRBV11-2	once	TGTGCCAGCCGGGGGGCCCTCTACAATGAGCAGTTCTTC	CASRGALYNEQFF
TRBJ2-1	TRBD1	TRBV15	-	TGTGCCACCAGCAGAGATTGGGACAGGGGAAGAGACAATGAGCAGTTCTTC	CATSRDWDRGRDNEQFF
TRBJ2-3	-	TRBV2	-	TGTGCCAGCAGTGTGGACTCGCCAGGTACAGATACGCAGTATTTT	CASSVDSPGTDTQYF
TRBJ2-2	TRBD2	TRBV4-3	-	TGCGCCAGCAGCCCAGAACTAGCGGGAGAAGGGGAGCTGTTTTTT	CASSPELAGEGELFF
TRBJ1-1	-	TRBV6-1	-	TGTGCCAGCAGTGAACGGGGGGGTCTCTTT	CASSERGGLF
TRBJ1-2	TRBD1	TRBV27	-	TGTGCCAGCAGCCCGACAGGGTCCTATGGCTACACCTTC	CASSPTGSYGYTF
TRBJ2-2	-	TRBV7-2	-	TGTGCCAGCAGGCGGGTAGAAGACACCGGGGAGCTGTTTTTT	CASRRVEDTGELFF
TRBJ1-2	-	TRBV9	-	TGTGCCAGCAGCGTAGACAGCCCGGGACATTATGGCTACACCTTC	CASSVDSPGHYGYTF
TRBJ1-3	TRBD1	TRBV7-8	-	TGTGCCAGCAGCCTAGACAGGGGGAGGACTGGAAACACCATATATTTT	CASSLDRGRTGNTIYF
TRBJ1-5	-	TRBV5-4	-	TGTGCCAGCAGCTTGGGAGCCCCACATGCGGGTCCCCAGCATTTT	CASSLGAPHAGPQHF
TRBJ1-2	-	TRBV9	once	TGTGCCAGCAGCGTCGGAACGGCGGAGGGCTACACCTTC	CASSVGTAEGYTF
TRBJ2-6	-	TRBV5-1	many	TGCGCCAGCAGCTCAGGGTCTGGGGCCAACGTCCTGACTTTC	CASSSGSGANVLTF
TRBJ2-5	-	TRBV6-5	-	TGTGCCAGCAGTTACTCGGCGGGGGCTGGTGAGACCCAGTACTTC	CASSYSAGAGETQYF
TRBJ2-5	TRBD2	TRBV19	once	TGTGCCAGTAGACCGGGACTAGCGGAAAAACAGTACTTC	CASRPGLAEKQYF
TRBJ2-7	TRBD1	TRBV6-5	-	TGTGCCAGCAGTCCGGGACAGGGGGCCTACGAGCAGTACTTC	CASSPGQGAYEQYF
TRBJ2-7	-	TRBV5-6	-	TGTGCCAGCAGCTCACTCGTTTTCGGGAACGAGCAGTACTTC	CASSSLVFGNEQYF
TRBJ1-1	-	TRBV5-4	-	TGTGCCAGCAGCTTCGGGGTGACTGAAGCTTTCTTT	CASSFGVTEAFF
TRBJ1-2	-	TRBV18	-	TGTGCCAGCTCACCACCGGACAAGGAGGGCTACACCTTC	CASSPPDKEGYTF
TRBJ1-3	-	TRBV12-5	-	TGTGCTAGTGGTTTGGCCACTACAGGGTGGGACACCATATATTTT	CASGLATTGWDTIYF
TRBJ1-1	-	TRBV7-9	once	TGTGCCAGCAGCTTAATGGACAAAGGTGAAGCTTTCTTT	CASSLMDKGEAFF